The TCR beta chain under discussion was sequenced for a study of T-cell memory formation after mild COVID-19 (dated by TCRdb to 2020 to 2022). Turning to the overall study: TCR sequence clusters from the two donors were largely donor specific. The cohort was made up of two young adult volunteers, one female and one male, who were previously healthy. T-cell clones expanding and contracting after mild COVID-19 in two donors were tracked by longitudinal TCRalpha and TCRbeta repertoire sequencing.

Ficoll-Paque density gradient centrifugation was the method used to isolate PBMCs. Instrument used: Illumina NovaSeq 6000. TCRalpha and TCRbeta cDNA libraries were constructed by 5'RACE with constant-segment primers, with sample barcodes and unique molecular identifiers being introduced. RNA was extracted from every sample with Trizol reagent. The libraries were amplified in two PCR steps, and the second step added a second sample barcode and Illumina TruSeq adapters. Libraries were sequenced on an Illumina NovaSeq with 2 x 150 bp paired-end reads. Under the source paper's analysis protocol: Demultiplexing of reads and collapsing into UMI-guided consensus sequences were performed with migec v1.2.7. With mixcr v2.1.11, UMI consensuses were aligned to TRA and TRB V and J templates and assembled into clonotypes. Expanded or contracted clonotypes were those called significant by both edgeR and NoisET, with noise models trained on biological replicates. For edgeR calls, the thresholds were a false discovery rate-adjusted p below 0.01 and a log2 fold-change of 1. As an exploratory analysis of dynamics, PCA with hierarchical clustering was applied to max-normalized trajectories of the 1000 most abundant clonotypes. Each responding clone was given a CD4 or CD8 phenotype based on the CD4+ and CD8+ repertoires, which had been sequenced separately. TCRdb took the public reads, trimmed them with fastp at Q25, ran MiXCR for clone calling and kept in-frame beta chains. Here each entry gathers all rows of one CDR3 protein and keeps the most common genes and DNA. The V and J calls shown here were made by TCRdb, not taken from the authors' results. The sample table contains about 270,000 distinct CDR3 sequences; only one count was recorded for 15% to 20% of them. The biggest ten clones account for approximately 23% of the sample.

From the germline V gene, CDR1 is SGHAT and CDR2 is FQNNGV. Trimming removed 5 bases from V and 4 bases from J; the gene matches leave 7 bases unexplained. Measured from the cysteine to the phenylalanine, the CDR3 is 15 residues long. Only the CDR3 region is kept as DNA, spanning 45 bases read in frame from base 1. Broad study findings and their caveats: SARS-CoV-2 specificity of the second-wave clones peaking on day 37 was not confirmed. Only a couple of mild cases were covered by the study, and larger cohorts that include severe cases with pre-infection samples were considered necessary. Balanced CD4/CD8 phenotypes were observed for clones contracting from day 15 to 85, whereas a bias towards CD4+ was observed for a second wave of clones expanding from day 15 to 37. Contracting CD4+ clones were found mainly in CM and EM memory subsets, while CD8+ clones were enriched in EMRA. Some responding clones were detected in pre-infection memory, suggesting pre-existing cross-reactive memory T cells joined the SARS-CoV-2 response.

Regarding this clonotype: Its cognate antigen has yet to be identified. It has no much larger one-base neighbor in the sample; base qualities were not kept.

The sequence joins TRBV11-2 to TRBJ2-1; 8 central bases correspond to TRBD2. This receptor was obtained from a man between 18 and 35 years old who had mild COVID-19 (a few samples of this study predate the infection). The sample titles of this study are shuffled in the database, so cell type and time point are left out; the donor was told from shared clones. The material sequenced was PBMCs or a T cell subset sorted from them (not recorded which). The CDR3 reads CASSLSGGLYNEQFF. The DNA sequence follows: TGTGCCAGCAGCCTCAGCGGGGGCCTTTACAATGAGCAGTTCTTC.